The 22 T cell receptor beta chains in this list originate from one sample, sequenced in a study of neurological immune-mediated disorders. TCRdb ran MiXCR on the 5' RACE reads and lists one entry per CDR3 protein. The table lists over 25,000 distinct CDR3 sequences, approximately 15% of them singletons. Noted time point: technical triplicate 3. The sample taken for sequencing was CD4+ T cells from blood. Receptors originate from a female donor with HTLV-1-associated myelopathy (HAM/TSP).

The chain uses TRBV20-1 and TRBJ1-3; D perhaps matches TRBD1 (5 bases). Germline values: CDR1 DFQATT, CDR2 SNEGSKA (reference sequence). This CDR3 has 12 amino acids. V dropped 4 bases and J dropped 3 bases, with 7 bases sitting between them. CDR3 amino acids: CSATGFGNTIYF. The DNA for the CDR3 is TGCAGTGCTACAGGGTTTGGAAACACCATATATTTT.

In its sample, this clonotype was seen many times. V usage is TRBV7-2 and J usage is TRBJ2-7; D is ambiguous. Germline V gene lookup returns CDR1 SGHTA and CDR2 FQGNSA. The CDR3 runs to 13 residues. Trimming shortened V by 4 bases and J by 6 bases, and 13 bases separated the two germline ends. CDR3 coding DNA: TGTGCCAGCAGCTCCCCGACGATTGGCGAGCAGTACTTC. This encodes CASSSPTIGEQYF. The full variable domain, with the rest looked up from reference TRBV7-2 and TRBJ2-7, is GAGVSQSPSNKVTEKGKDVELRCDPISGHTALYWYRQSLGQGLEFLIYFQGNSAPDKSGLPSDRFSAERTGGSVSTLTIQRTQQEDSAVYLCASSSPTIGEQYFGPGTRLTVT.

This clonotype showed up many times. The V call is TRBV11-2, the J call TRBJ2-2; TRBD2 matches at 7 bases. CDR3 size: 16 residues. Per germline, CDR1 SGHAT and CDR2 FQNNGV. V shed 5 bases and J 5 bases; nucleotides not matched to a gene: 11. CDR3 residues: CASSLGVASGTGELFF. Here the CDR3 DNA reads TGTGCCAGCAGCCTCGGGGTGGCTAGCGGTACCGGGGAGCTGTTTTTT.

This clonotype was detected many times. This chain connects TRBV20-1 to TRBJ2-1; 9 bases are shared with TRBD1. The CDR3 length is 17 residues. Trimming at V came to 1 base and at J to 7 bases, leaving 14 bases not matched to a gene. CDR1 is DFQATT, CDR2 SNEGSKA, per germline (reference sequence). DNA of the CDR3: TGCAGTGCTAGAGGTGGAACCTCGACAGGGGGGAGGAATGAGCAGTTCTTC. It is translated as CSARGGTSTGGRNEQFF.

V is TRBV2 and J is TRBJ2-1; D perhaps matches TRBD1 (7 bases). V was clipped by 7 bases and J by 7 bases, with 20 bases between them. The CDR3 consists of 15 residues. CDR1 and CDR2 (germline): SNHLY, FYNNEI. Here the CDR3 reads CASTSLEGAGNEQFF. The CDR3 nucleotides are TGTGCCAGCACCTCCCTGGAGGGGGCGGGGAATGAGCAGTTCTTC.

This clonotype occurred many times. CDR3 amino acids: CASSTTAGGNTGELFF. CDR3 in DNA: TGTGCCAGCAGCACAACCGCGGGAGGAAACACCGGGGAGCTGTTTTTT. The V call is TRBV7-9, the J call TRBJ2-2; 8 nucleotides align to TRBD2. Trimming took 5 bases from V and 2 from J; bases not matched to a gene: 7. Germline-derived CDR1 and CDR2 are SEHNR and FQNEAQ (reference sequence). This CDR3 region has 16 residues.

This clonotype was detected many times. The V gene is TRBV28, the J gene TRBJ2-2; 7 positions agree with TRBD2. V trimming: 8 bases; J trimming: 1 base; junction bases outside the gene matches: 7. The CDR3 runs 15 residues. Germline values: CDR1 MDHEN, CDR2 SYDVKM. The CDR3 loop reads CASGGGSQNTGELFF. DNA for the CDR3: TGTGCCAGCGGCGGGGGATCCCAGAACACCGGGGAGCTGTTTTTT.

This clonotype was seen many times. This chain uses TRBV24-1 with TRBJ2-7; 8 bases agree with TRBD2. J gave up 4 bases and V 10 bases, and 8 bases lay outside the gene matches. This CDR3 spans 13 amino acids. Germline values: CDR1 KGHDR, CDR2 SFDVKD. As DNA, the CDR3 is TGTGCCACTGGATTTGCGGGGGGATACGAGCAGTACTTC. It encodes CATGFAGGYEQYF.

This clonotype has at least ten counts. This rearrangement joins TRBV6-2 or TRBV6-3 to TRBJ1-1; maybe TRBD1 (5 bases). Germline V CDR1 and CDR2: MNHEY, SVGEGT. The CDR3 is 12 amino acids. V was shortened by 6 bases and J by 6 bases, with 11 bases between the two germline ends. CDR3 DNA sequence: TGTGCCAGCAGCCCCGGCAGGGCTGAAGCTTTCTTT. Protein: CASSPGRAEAFF.

J is TRBJ2-1 and V is TRBV9, with D possibly matching TRBD2 (5 bases). The CDR3 runs to 17 residues. Trimming took 0 bases from V and 5 from J, leaving 18 bases between them. CDR1 is SGDLS and CDR2 is YYNGEE in the germline V gene. Here the CDR3 DNA reads TGTGCCAGCAGCGTAGCTCTTTCGGTAGGGAGTCACAATGAGCAGTTCTTC. Translation: CASSVALSVGSHNEQFF.

Relative to its sample, this clonotype is large (0.1 to 1%). CDR3 bases: TGTGCCATCAGTGACAGGGAGACCCAGTACTTC. Its translation is CAISDRETQYF. This rearrangement joins TRBV10-3 to TRBJ2-5, with D unresolved. This CDR3 comprises 11 residues. Germline-derived CDR1 and CDR2 are ENHRY and SYGVKD. With 3 bases removed from V and 5 bases from J, the gap between germline ends came to 4 bases.

By proportion, this clonotype is medium-sized. V usage is TRBV12-3 or TRBV12-4 and J usage is TRBJ2-3, with a weak D call TRBD2 (5 bases). The CDR3 loop spans 12 amino acids. V gave up 6 bases and J gave up 5 bases, with 9 bases separating them. The CDR3 sequence is CASRWSGDTQYF. DNA for the CDR3: TGTGCCAGCAGGTGGAGCGGAGATACGCAGTATTTT.

Ten or more counts support this clonotype. This chain joins TRBV11-2 and TRBJ1-4; D remains ambiguous. The CDR3 covers 13 residues. Trimming removed 1 base from V and 6 bases from J, with 6 bases in between. Per the germline V gene, CDR1 is SGHAT and CDR2 is FQNNGV. In DNA form, the CDR3 reads TGTGCCAGCAGCTTAGTGACCCATGAAAAACTGTTTTTT. This codes for CASSLVTHEKLFF.

About this clonotype itself: At one end the junction does not follow the germline gene, possibly because of a read error. V and J are TRBV20-1 and TRBJ2-1; TRBD2 agrees at 10 bases. The CDR3 covers 11 residues. In germline, CDR1 is DFQATT, CDR2 SNEGSKA (reference sequence). The CDR3 loop is CSALGGTSVIF. The DNA of the CDR3 is TGCAGTGCCCTAGGGGGGACTAGCGTAATCTTC.

This clonotype was counted at least ten times. The rearrangement joins TRBV21-1 to TRBJ2-5; the table's D gene call, TRBD2, was not cross checked with the DNA. TRBV21-1 is listed as a pseudogene. The CDR3 sequence is 14 residues long. The CDR3 DNA reads as TGTGCCAGCTTCGGGCTAGCGGGGGGGGAGACCCAGTACTTC. Translation: CASFGLAGGETQYF.

This clonotype was seen many times. CDR3 protein: CASSLAGRQGHNEQFF. The CDR3 DNA reads as TGTGCCAGCAGCTTAGCGGGACGACAGGGGCACAATGAGCAGTTCTTC. V gene TRBV7-9 combines with J gene TRBJ2-1; 8 bases line up with TRBD1. Losses at the gene ends were 0 bases for V and 5 bases for J; bases not matched to a gene: 6. In germline, CDR1 is SEHNR, CDR2 FQNEAQ (reference sequence). The CDR3 consists of 16 residues.

This clonotype has ten or more counts. In nucleotides, the CDR3 is TGTGCCAGCAGCTCACTAGAGACCCAGTACTTC. It yields the protein CASSSLETQYF. The rearrangement uses TRBV12-3 or TRBV12-4 and TRBJ2-5; D not certain. The CDR3 is made up of 11 amino acids. V was clipped by 6 bases and J by 4 bases, with 6 bases between them.

This clonotype was seen at least ten times. The chain is built from TRBV7-2 and TRBJ2-3; 7 nucleotides match TRBD2. The germline CDR1 and CDR2 sequences are SGHTA and FQGNSA. This CDR3 comprises 15 residues. The V and J ends lost 1 base and 4 bases, in that order; junction bases with no gene match: 5. As DNA, the CDR3 is TGTGCCAGCAGCTTAGTGGCGGGGGAGGCAGATACGCAGTATTTT. Translating it yields CASSLVAGEADTQYF.

This clonotype was counted at least ten times. The J gene is TRBJ2-3, the V gene TRBV5-1; D gene uncertain. Trimming left V 0 bases short and J 2 bases short, with 7 bases between. The CDR3 consists of 14 residues. Germline values: CDR1 SGHRS, CDR2 YFSETQ. DNA for the CDR3: TGCGCCAGCAGCTTGGATGAGATCACAGATACGCAGTATTTT. Its protein product is CASSLDEITDTQYF. The variable domain in full, completed from reference TRBV5-1 and TRBJ2-3, reads KAGVTQTPRYLIKTRGQQVTLSCSPISGHRSVSWYQQTPGQGLQFLFEYFSETQRNKGNFPGRFSGRQFSNSRSEMNVSTLELGDSALYLCASSLDEITDTQYFGPGTRLTVL.

This rearrangement joins TRBV7-2 to TRBJ2-2, with a possible D match to TRBD1 (5 bases). Looked up from germline, CDR1 is SGHTA and CDR2 is FQGNSA. V lost 4 bases, J lost 8 bases, and 11 bases lay in between. CDR3 length: 13 residues. The CDR3 loop is CASSSQVTGELFF. DNA for the CDR3: TGTGCCAGCAGCTCACAGGTTACAGGGGAGCTGTTTTTT.

By frequency in the sample, this clonotype is medium-sized (0.01 to 0.1%). Here the CDR3 reads CSASVFSGSKETQYF. The CDR3 DNA is TGCAGTGCTAGTGTTTTTAGCGGGTCCAAAGAGACCCAGTACTTC. This rearrangement joins TRBV20-1 to TRBJ2-5; 7 bases are shared with TRBD2. Germline V gives CDR1 DFQATT, CDR2 SNEGSKA (reference sequence). The J segment lost 3 bases and the V segment lost 3 bases, leaving 10 bases of the junction unmatched. CDR3 size: 15 residues.

This clonotype was recorded at least ten times. The chain links TRBV7-8 to TRBJ2-7; unclear D gene. Per the germline V gene, CDR1 is SGHVS and CDR2 is FQNEAQ. V was trimmed by 1 base and J by 0 bases, leaving 19 bases between them. CDR3 length: 18 residues. The DNA for the CDR3 is TGTGCCAGCAGCTTAGAGGGTTACAGCCCATGGGCCTCCTACGAGCAGTACTTC. Translation gives CASSLEGYSPWASYEQYF. Using reference TRBV7-8 and TRBJ2-7 for the parts outside the CDR3, the full variable domain is GAGVSQSPRYKVAKRGQDVALRCDPISGHVSLFWYQQALGQGPEFLTYFQNEAQLDKSGLPSDRFFAERPEGSVSTLKIQRTQQEDSAVYLCASSLEGYSPWASYEQYFGPGTRLTVT.